The 22 T cell receptor beta chains reported below all come from one sample, sequenced in a study of T cells in Graves' hyperthyroidism and ophthalmopathy. Amplified TCR beta CDR3 regions derived from RNA transcripts. Carried out on the TCR CDR3, a first-round RT-PCR used the HTBI primer set. TCRdb redid the calling of the multiplex PCR reads with MiXCR, one entry per CDR3 protein. This sample has roughly 420,000 distinct CDR3 sequences, with approximately 14% found just once. Sequenced material: blood. The receptor source for this set is a woman in her late teens or twenties with Graves' hyperthyroidism.

The rearrangement uses TRBV11-2 and TRBJ2-1; 7 bases line up with TRBD2. CDR3 size: 12 residues. The germline V gene has CDR1 SGHAT and CDR2 FQNNGV. V shed 6 bases and J 10 bases; nucleotides not matched to a gene: 6. The CDR3 DNA is TGTGCCAGCAGAAGATTGGGGGGGGAGCAGTTCTTC. Protein product: CASRRLGGEQFF. The variable domain in full, completed from reference TRBV11-2 and TRBJ2-1, reads EAGVAQSPRYKIIEKRQSVAFWCNPISGHATLYWYQQILGQGPKLLIQFQNNGVVDDSQLPKDRFSAERLKGVDSTLKIQPAKLEDSAVYLCASRRLGGEQFFGPGTRLTVL.

This clonotype came up many times. The CDR3 protein is CASSLQLNGNTIYF. The CDR3 DNA reads TGTGCCAGCAGCTTACAGTTAAACGGAAACACCATATATTTT. The chain has TRBV13 and TRBJ1-3; D not certain. CDR3 length equals 14 residues. Trimming left V 2 bases short and J 4 bases short, with 9 bases between. Germline CDR1 and CDR2: PRHDT and FYEKMQ (reference sequence).

Ten or more counts support this clonotype. The chain links TRBV11-3 to TRBJ1-3; 8 bases are a match to TRBD1. The V and J ends lost 3 bases and 3 bases, in that order; junction bases with no gene match: 4. This CDR3 is 15 amino acids long. Looked up from germline, CDR1 is SGHNT and CDR2 is YENEEA. CDR3 sequence (DNA): TGTGCCAGCAGCTTGACAGGGGACATTGGAAACACCATATATTTT. This translates into CASSLTGDIGNTIYF.

To note about this clonotype: A much larger clone is a single base away; this may be a read error. The V gene is TRBV12-3 or TRBV12-4, the J gene TRBJ2-1; no clear D. V lost 10 bases to trimming and J lost 6 bases, with 10 bases between them. This CDR3 has 11 amino acids. The CDR3, as DNA: TGTGCCACCCAGGACGGCAATGAGCAGTTCTTC. This codes for CATQDGNEQFF.

This clonotype came up many times. This rearrangement joins TRBV27 to TRBJ1-4; D gene unclear. The CDR3 is 16 amino acids. Trimming pared 3 bases from V and 4 bases from J, leaving 15 bases between. The germline V gene has CDR1 MNHEY and CDR2 SMNVEV (reference sequence). This chain's CDR3 is CASSLRWEQHNEKLFF. CDR3 nucleotides: TGTGCCAGCAGTTTGAGATGGGAACAGCATAATGAAAAACTGTTTTTT.

This clonotype was detected ten times or more. The V gene is TRBV7-2, the J gene TRBJ2-1, with 7 bases that match TRBD2. CDR1 and CDR2 from the germline V gene are SGHTA and FQGNSA. The trim removed 2 bases at V and 8 bases at J, leaving 9 bases unmatched. The CDR3 runs 15 residues. The CDR3 reads CASSLMRENVHEQFF. In DNA form, the CDR3 reads TGTGCCAGCAGCTTAATGCGGGAGAATGTCCATGAGCAGTTCTTC.

This clonotype was seen many times. J is TRBJ2-3 and V is TRBV19; D may be TRBD1 (5 bases). Deletions cut 6 bases from V and 2 bases from J, with 27 bases between. The CDR3 spans 19 residues. From germline, CDR1 is LNHDA and CDR2 SQIVND (reference sequence). The CDR3 loop reads CASSPTASSDRPFTDTQYF. Here the CDR3 DNA reads TGTGCCAGTAGCCCTACCGCTTCCTCCGACAGACCCTTCACAGATACGCAGTATTTT.

Worth noting for this clonotype: A read error may explain this, as a much larger clone is one base away. The V gene is TRBV29-1, the J gene TRBJ2-1; 7 nucleotides align to TRBD1. The better agreement between TRBJ2-7 and the DNA end casts doubt on the J call. The CDR3 has 13 residues. Germline CDR1 is SQVTM and CDR2 is ANQGSEA. The CDR3 bases are TGCAGCATATACAGGGGCCCCTACAATGAGCAGTACTTC. Translating gives CSIYRGPYNEQYF.

Ten or more counts support this clonotype. This sequence joins TRBV11-2 and TRBJ2-7; 7 positions match TRBD2. The germline V gene encodes CDR1 SGHAT and CDR2 FQNNGV. Germline trimming cut 2 bases from V and 0 bases from J; bases unmatched to any gene: 4. CDR3 length equals 15 residues. The CDR3 DNA reads TGTGCCAGCAGCTTAACTAGCGTTCCCTCCTACGAGCAGTACTTC. It yields the protein CASSLTSVPSYEQYF.

V and J are TRBV7-3 and TRBJ2-7, with TRBD2 as a possible D gene (6 bases). The CDR3 consists of 15 residues. The V gene lost 5 bases and the J gene lost 3 bases, with 17 bases spanning the gap. Germline lookup yields CDR1 SGHTA and CDR2 FQGTGA. Here the CDR3 DNA reads TGTGCCAGCAGCCCCGTCGTAGCGGAGTTCTACGAGCAGTACTTC. It is translated as CASSPVVAEFYEQYF.

This clonotype showed up many times. V usage is TRBV12-3 or TRBV12-4 and J usage is TRBJ2-2; D gene unclear. This CDR3 region has 11 residues. V lost 5 bases and J lost 2, with 0 bases in between. As DNA, the CDR3 is TGTGCCAGCAGTAACACCGGGGAGCTGTTTTTT. Its protein is CASSNTGELFF.

This clonotype was recorded many times. The rearrangement links TRBV20-1 to TRBJ2-7; TRBD1 is a possible D gene (5 bases). V was pared by 0 bases and J by 4 bases, with 22 bases between. This CDR3 region has 17 residues. Per germline, CDR1 DFQATT and CDR2 SNEGSKA (reference sequence). The CDR3 bases are TGCAGTGCTAGAGATAGTTTAAGGGCCACAGGCTTGTACGAGCAGTACTTC. This translates into CSARDSLRATGLYEQYF.

J is TRBJ1-6 and V is TRBV6-2 or TRBV6-3; D is uncertain. The CDR3 runs to 16 residues. V was trimmed by 5 bases and J by 8 bases, leaving 19 bases between them. CDR1 is MNHEY and CDR2 is SVGEGT in the germline V gene. CDR3 sequence reads: CASSPQGWGVDSPLHF. CDR3 bases: TGTGCCAGCAGTCCCCAAGGATGGGGAGTTGATTCACCCCTCCACTTT.

This clonotype appeared many times. This chain uses TRBV24-1 with TRBJ2-2; 9 bases fit TRBD2. Germline V gene lookup returns CDR1 KGHDR and CDR2 SFDVKD. The CDR3 runs to 14 residues. The J segment lost 7 bases and the V segment lost 7 bases, leaving 6 bases of the junction unmatched. The CDR3 loop reads CATRAGGPGGELFF. The CDR3 DNA reads as TGTGCCACCAGGGCGGGGGGGCCAGGCGGGGAGCTGTTTTTT.

This clonotype was recorded many times. V and J are TRBV7-8 and TRBJ2-3; TRBD1 matches at 10 bases. Trimming cost V 1 base and J 4 bases; bases outside gene matches: 5. Germline V gene lookup returns CDR1 SGHVS and CDR2 FQNEAQ. The CDR3 sequence is 16 residues long. CDR3 nucleotide sequence: TGTGCCAGCAGCTTAGGCCGGGACAGGGGACCAGATACGCAGTATTTT. Translation gives CASSLGRDRGPDTQYF.

This clonotype was observed many times. The CDR3 spells CASSDQGTNYGYTF. CDR3 DNA sequence: TGTGCCAGCAGTGATCAGGGTACCAACTATGGCTACACCTTC. The chain joins TRBV2 to TRBJ1-2; TRBD1 might be the D (5 bases). Trimming removed 3 bases from V and 2 bases from J, with 10 bases in between. The germline V gene encodes CDR1 SNHLY and CDR2 FYNNEI. The CDR3 totals 14 residues.

This clonotype showed up many times. The rearrangement links TRBV30 to TRBJ2-3; no clear D. The CDR3 has 13 amino acids. Trimming shortened V by 2 bases and J by 3 bases, and 9 bases separated the two germline ends. CDR1 is GTSNPN, CDR2 SVGIG, per germline (reference sequence). The CDR3 region is CAWSPRPTDTQYF. The CDR3 bases are TGTGCCTGGAGTCCACGACCGACAGATACGCAGTATTTT.

This clonotype was recorded at least ten times. The gene calls are TRBV20-1 and TRBJ2-7; a possible D gene is TRBD1 (6 bases). This CDR3 region has 15 residues. In germline, CDR1 is DFQATT, CDR2 SNEGSKA (reference sequence). V was cut by 0 bases and J by 3 bases, with 15 bases left in between. The CDR3, as DNA: TGCAGTGCTAGAGATCTCTACAGGGACAACTACGAGCAGTACTTC. Translation: CSARDLYRDNYEQYF.

With regard to this clonotype: A much larger clone lies one base from this, so it may be a read error. This chain joins TRBV5-1 and TRBJ2-3; D is uncertain. CDR1 and CDR2 (germline): SGHRS, YFSETQ. This CDR3 contains 15 residues. V lost 7 bases to trimming and J lost 2 bases, with 17 bases between them. CDR3 nucleotides: TGCGCCAGCGGCCAGGCAGACCCCGCCACAGATACGCAGTATTTT. Translated: CASGQADPATDTQYF. The whole variable domain, remainder taken from reference TRBV5-1 and TRBJ2-3, is KAGVTQTPRYLIKTRGQQVTLSCSPISGHRSVSWYQQTPGQGLQFLFEYFSETQRNKGNFPGRFSGRQFSNSRSEMNVSTLELGDSALYLCASGQADPATDTQYFGPGTRLTVL.

For this clonotype: With a much larger clone just one base away, this may be a read error. It is likely a read error, because the conserved phenylalanine at the end of the CDR3 is missing. The chain employs TRBV6-1 and TRBJ1-6; the D gene is possibly TRBD1 (6 bases). This CDR3 is built from 15 residues. Germline V gene data show CDR1 as MNHNS and CDR2 as SASEGT. Trimming took 6 bases from V and 6 from J, leaving 15 bases between them. This CDR3 is CASRPGDWGNSPLHS. The CDR3 coding sequence is TGTGCCAGCAGACCAGGGGATTGGGGTAATTCACCCCTCCACTCT.

This clonotype was counted ten times or more. The chain links TRBV3-1 to TRBJ1-5; D unclear. Trimming shortened V by 1 base and J by 4 bases, and 17 bases separated the two germline ends. The CDR3 loop spans 17 amino acids. CDR1 LGHDT and CDR2 YNNKEL come from the germline V gene (reference sequence). This CDR3 reads CASSQGRTSIPNQPQHF. CDR3 in DNA: TGTGCCAGCAGCCAAGGTCGGACTTCGATACCTAATCAGCCCCAGCATTTT.

This clonotype was counted a few times. The CDR3 loop reads CASSVAGELNSPLHF. The CDR3 coding sequence is TGTGCCAGCAGCGTAGCTGGGGAGCTCAATTCACCCCTCCACTTT. The rearrangement joins TRBV9 to TRBJ1-6, with D hard to call. Trimming left V 0 bases short and J 7 bases short, with 11 bases between. Germline V gene lookup returns CDR1 SGDLS and CDR2 YYNGEE. This CDR3 contains 15 residues.